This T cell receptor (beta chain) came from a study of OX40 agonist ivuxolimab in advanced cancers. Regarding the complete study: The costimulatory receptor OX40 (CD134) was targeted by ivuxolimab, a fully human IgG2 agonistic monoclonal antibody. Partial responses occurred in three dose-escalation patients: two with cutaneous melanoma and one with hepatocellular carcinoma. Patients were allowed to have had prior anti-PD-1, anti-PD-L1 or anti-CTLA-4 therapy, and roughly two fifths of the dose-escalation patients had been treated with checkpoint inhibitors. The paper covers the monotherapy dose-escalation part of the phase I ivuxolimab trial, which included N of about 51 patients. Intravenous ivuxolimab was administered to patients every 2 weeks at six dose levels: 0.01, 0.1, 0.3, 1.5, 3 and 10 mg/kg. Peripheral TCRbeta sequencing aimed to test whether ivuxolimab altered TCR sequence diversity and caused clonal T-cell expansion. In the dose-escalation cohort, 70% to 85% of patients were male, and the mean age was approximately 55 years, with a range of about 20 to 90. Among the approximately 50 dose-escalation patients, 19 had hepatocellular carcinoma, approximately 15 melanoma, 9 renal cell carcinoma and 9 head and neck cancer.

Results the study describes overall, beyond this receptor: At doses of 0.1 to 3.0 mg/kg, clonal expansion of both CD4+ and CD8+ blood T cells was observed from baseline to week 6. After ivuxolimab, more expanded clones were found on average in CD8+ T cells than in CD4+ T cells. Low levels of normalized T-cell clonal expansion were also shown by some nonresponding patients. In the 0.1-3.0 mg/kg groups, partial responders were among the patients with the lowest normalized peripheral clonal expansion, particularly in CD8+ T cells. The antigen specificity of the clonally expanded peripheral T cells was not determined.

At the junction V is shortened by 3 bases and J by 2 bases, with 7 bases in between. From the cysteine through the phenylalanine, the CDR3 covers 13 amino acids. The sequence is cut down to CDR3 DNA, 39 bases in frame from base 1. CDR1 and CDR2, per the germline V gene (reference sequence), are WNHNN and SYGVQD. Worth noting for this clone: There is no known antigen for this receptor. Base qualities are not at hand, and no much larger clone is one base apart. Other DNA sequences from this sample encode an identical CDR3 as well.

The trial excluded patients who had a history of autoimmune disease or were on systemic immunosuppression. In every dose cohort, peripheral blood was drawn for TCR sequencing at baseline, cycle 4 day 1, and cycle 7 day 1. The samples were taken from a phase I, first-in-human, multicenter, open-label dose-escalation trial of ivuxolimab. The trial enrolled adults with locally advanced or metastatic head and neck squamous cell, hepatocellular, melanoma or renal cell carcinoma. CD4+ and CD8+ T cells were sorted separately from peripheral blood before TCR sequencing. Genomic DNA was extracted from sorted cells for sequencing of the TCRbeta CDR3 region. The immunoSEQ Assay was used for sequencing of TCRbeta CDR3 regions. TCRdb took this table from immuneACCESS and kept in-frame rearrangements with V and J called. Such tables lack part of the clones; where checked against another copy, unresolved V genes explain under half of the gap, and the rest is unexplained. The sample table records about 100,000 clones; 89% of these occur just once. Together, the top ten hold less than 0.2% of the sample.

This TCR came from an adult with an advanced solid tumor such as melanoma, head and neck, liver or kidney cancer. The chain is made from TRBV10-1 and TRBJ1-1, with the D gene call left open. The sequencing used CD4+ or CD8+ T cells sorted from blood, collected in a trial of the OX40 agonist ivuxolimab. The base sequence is TGCGCCAGCAGTGAAGAGCCAAACACTGAAGCTTTCTTT. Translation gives CASSEEPNTEAFF.